This T cell receptor (beta chain) was observed in a study of shared clonotypes between healthy human individuals. V dropped 0 bases and J dropped 5 bases, with 9 bases sitting between them. The CDR3 runs to 14 residues. Germline CDR1 reads SEHNR; CDR2 reads FQNEAQ (reference sequence). Caucasian adults residing in Nashville, Tennessee made up all the donors. Data came from immunoSEQ multiplex PCR; TCRdb stores just in-frame clones and leaves some out. This sample carries 1.5 million to 1.9 million clones, around 98% of them seen once, and the ten largest clones take about 0.42%. The receptor was derived from a man aged 30 to 39 in good health. Sequencing was performed on naive CD4+ T cells sorted from blood. Subset in this sample: CD45RA+ positively selected. The V gene is TRBV7-9, the J gene TRBJ2-3; D might be TRBD2 (5 bases). The DNA for the CDR3 is TGTGCCAGCAGCTTAGCGGGAGAGGTAGATACGCAGTATTTT. Translation: CASSLAGEVDTQYF.